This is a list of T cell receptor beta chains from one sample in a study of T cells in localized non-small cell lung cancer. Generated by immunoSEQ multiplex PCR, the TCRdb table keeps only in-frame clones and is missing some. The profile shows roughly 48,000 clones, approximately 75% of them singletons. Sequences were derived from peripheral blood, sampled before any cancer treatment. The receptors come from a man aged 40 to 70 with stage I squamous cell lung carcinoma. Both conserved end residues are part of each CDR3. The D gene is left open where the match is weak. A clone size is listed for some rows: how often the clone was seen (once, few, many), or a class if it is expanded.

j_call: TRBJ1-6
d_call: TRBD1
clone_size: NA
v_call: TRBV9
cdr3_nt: TGTGCCAGCAGCGTAGGGACAGGTAATTCACCCCTCCACTTT
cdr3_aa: CASSVGTGNSPLHF

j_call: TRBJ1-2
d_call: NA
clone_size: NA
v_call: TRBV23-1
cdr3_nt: TGCGCCAGCAGTTCTCGACCCACTAACTATGGCTACACCTTC
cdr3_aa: CASSSRPTNYGYTF

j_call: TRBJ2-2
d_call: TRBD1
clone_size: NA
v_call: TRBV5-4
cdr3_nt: TGTGCCAGCAGCTTAAGTATCGGACAGGGCACCGGGGAGCTGTTTTTT
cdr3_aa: CASSLSIGQGTGELFF

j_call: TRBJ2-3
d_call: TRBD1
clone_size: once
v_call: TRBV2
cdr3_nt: TGTGCCAGCACTCAGGACAGGGGCACAGATACGCAGTATTTT
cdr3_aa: CASTQDRGTDTQYF

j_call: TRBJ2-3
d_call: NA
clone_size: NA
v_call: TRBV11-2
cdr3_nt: TGTGCCAGCAGCTTGGGGGGCGGAACAGATACGCAGTATTTT
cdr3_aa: CASSLGGGTDTQYF

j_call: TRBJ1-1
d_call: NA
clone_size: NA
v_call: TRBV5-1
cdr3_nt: TGCGCCAGCAGCTTGGTAGCCCCAACCAATTTGAACACTGAAGCTTTCTTT
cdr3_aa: CASSLVAPTNLNTEAFF

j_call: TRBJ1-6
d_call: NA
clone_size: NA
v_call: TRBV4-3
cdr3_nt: TGCGCCAGCAGCCAAGAGTGGGGCATGGGAAGCTCACCCCTCCACTTT
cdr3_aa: CASSQEWGMGSSPLHF

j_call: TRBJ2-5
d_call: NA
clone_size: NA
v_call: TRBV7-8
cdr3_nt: TGTGCCAGCCGGCCGGGCGGCTTGACCCAGTACTTC
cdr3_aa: CASRPGGLTQYF

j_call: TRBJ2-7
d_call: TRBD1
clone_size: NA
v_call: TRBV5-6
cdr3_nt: TGTGCCAGCAGCTTTCCCGGGACAGGGGGGTACGAGCAGTACTTC
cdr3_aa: CASSFPGTGGYEQYF

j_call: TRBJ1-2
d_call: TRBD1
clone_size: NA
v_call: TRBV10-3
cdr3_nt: TGTGCCACCCCGAAGTTGGGTCAGGGGGGTAGTAACTATGGCTACACCTTC
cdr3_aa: CATPKLGQGGSNYGYTF

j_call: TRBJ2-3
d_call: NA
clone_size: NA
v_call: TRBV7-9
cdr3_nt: TGTGCCAGCAACGACAAATTAAGCACAGATACGCAGTATTTT
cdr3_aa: CASNDKLSTDTQYF

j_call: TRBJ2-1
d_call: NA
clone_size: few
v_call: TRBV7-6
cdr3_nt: TGTGCCAGCAGCTTAGAAGGGGCCAGCTCCTACAATGAGCAGTTCTTC
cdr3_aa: CASSLEGASSYNEQFF

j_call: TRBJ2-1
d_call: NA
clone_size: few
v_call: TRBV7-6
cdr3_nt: TGTGCCAGCAGTACTCCAGGGAGCTCCTACAATGAGCAGTTCTTC
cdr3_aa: CASSTPGSSYNEQFF

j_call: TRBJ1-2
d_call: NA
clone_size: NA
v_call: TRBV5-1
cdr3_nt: TGCGCCAGCAGCAGCCGCGGTGGTGGAGGCGACGGCTACACCTTC
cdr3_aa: CASSSRGGGGDGYTF

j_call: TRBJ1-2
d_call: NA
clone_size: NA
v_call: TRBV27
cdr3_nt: TGTGCCAGCAGTTTCCTAACAGGGAACTATGGCTACACCTTC
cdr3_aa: CASSFLTGNYGYTF

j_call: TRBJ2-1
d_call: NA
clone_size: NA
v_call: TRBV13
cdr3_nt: TGTGCCAGCAGCCTATTAGACTACAATGAGCAGTTCTTC
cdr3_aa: CASSLLDYNEQFF

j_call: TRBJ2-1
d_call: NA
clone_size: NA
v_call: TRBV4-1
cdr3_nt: TGCGCCAGCAGCCCAACCATAAATCAGGATAATGAGCAGTTCTTC
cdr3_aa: CASSPTINQDNEQFF

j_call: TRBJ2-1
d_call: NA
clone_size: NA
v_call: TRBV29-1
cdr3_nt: TGCAGCGCCAGTGACAATGAGCAGTTCTTC
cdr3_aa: CSASDNEQFF

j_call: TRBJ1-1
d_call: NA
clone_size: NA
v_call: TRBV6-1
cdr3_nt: TGTGCCAGCAGTGAAAAACCGGGGGGTGTCTACTTT
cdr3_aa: CASSEKPGGVYF

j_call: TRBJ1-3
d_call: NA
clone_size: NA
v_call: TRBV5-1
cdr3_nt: TGCGCCAGCAGCCTCCAGGTGGGAAGTGGAAACACCATATATTTT
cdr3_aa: CASSLQVGSGNTIYF

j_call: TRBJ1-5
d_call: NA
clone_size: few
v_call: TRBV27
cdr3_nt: TGTGCCAGCAGTTTTGGCATTGGTCAGCCCCAGCATTTT
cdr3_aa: CASSFGIGQPQHF

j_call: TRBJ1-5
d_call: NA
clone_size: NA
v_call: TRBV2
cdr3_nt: TGTGCCAGCAGTGAAGACGTAGGAGTTAATCAGCCCCAGCATTTT
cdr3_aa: CASSEDVGVNQPQHF

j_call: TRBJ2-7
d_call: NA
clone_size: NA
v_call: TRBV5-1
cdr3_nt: TGCGCCAGCAGCTTGGACAGAAATATCTACGAGCAGTACTTC
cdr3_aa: CASSLDRNIYEQYF

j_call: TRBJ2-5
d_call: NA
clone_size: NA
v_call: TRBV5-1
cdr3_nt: TGCGCCAGCAGCTTACAGGAGTGGGAGACCCAGTACTTC
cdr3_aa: CASSLQEWETQYF

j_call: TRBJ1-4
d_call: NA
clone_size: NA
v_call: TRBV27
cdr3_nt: TGTGCCAGCAGTTTAATGGGGAATGAAAAACTGTTTTTT
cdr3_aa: CASSLMGNEKLFF

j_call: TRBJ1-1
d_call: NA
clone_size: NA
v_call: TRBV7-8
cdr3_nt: TGTGCCAGCAGCTTAGCCTCCGGACACGTCTTTAACACTGAAGCTTTCTTT
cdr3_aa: CASSLASGHVFNTEAFF

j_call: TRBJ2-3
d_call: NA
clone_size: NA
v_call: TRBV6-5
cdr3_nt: TGTGCCAGCAGTTTGGGGGGACCCACAGATACGCAGTATTTT
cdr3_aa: CASSLGGPTDTQYF

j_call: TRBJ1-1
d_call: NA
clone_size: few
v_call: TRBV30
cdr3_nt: TGTGCCTGGAGGGCGACCGGTTCCCTTCGCACTGAAGCTTTCTTT
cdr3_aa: CAWRATGSLRTEAFF

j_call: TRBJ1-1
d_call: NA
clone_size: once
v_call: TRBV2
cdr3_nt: TGTGCCAGCAGTGAAGATGCCAGTCGGTATAGAGCTTTCTTT
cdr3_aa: CASSEDASRYRAFF

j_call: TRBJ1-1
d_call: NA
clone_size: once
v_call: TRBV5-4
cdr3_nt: TGTGCCAGCAGCTTGGACCGGATTGAAGCTTTCTTT
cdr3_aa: CASSLDRIEAFF

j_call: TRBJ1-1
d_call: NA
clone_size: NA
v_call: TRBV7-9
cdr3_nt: TGTGCCAGCAGTTCTCCCCTAGGGGCTGAAGCTTTCTTT
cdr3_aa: CASSSPLGAEAFF

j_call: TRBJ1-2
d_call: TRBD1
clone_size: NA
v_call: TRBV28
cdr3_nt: TGTGCCAGCATTACCAGGGGGAGGAATGATGGCTACACCTTC
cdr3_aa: CASITRGRNDGYTF

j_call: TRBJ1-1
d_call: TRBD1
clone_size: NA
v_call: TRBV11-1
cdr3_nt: TGTGCCAGCAGCTTAAGACAGGGGAACACTGAAGCTTTCTTT
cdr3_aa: CASSLRQGNTEAFF

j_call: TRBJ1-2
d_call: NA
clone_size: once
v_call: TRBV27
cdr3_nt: TGTGCCAGCAGTTTATCGGGCCAAGGGCCCTGGGGCAACTATGGCTACACCTTC
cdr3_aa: CASSLSGQGPWGNYGYTF

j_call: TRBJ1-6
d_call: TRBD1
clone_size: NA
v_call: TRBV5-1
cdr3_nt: TGCGCCAGCAGCCCGGGGACAGGGCGTCGGTCACCCCTCCACTTT
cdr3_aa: CASSPGTGRRSPLHF

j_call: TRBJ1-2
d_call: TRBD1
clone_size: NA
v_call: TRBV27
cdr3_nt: TGTGCCAGCAGTTCACAGGGGGCGCTTGCCTATGGCTACACCTTC
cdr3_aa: CASSSQGALAYGYTF

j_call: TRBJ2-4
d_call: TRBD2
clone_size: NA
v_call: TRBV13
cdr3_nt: TGTGCCAGCAGACTAACTAGCGGGGGGACCTTAGCCAAAAACATTCAGTACTTC
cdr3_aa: CASRLTSGGTLAKNIQYF

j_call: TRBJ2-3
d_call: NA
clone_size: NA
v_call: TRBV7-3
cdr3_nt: TGTGCCAGCAGCTTATCCGCCACAGATACGCAGTATTTT
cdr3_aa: CASSLSATDTQYF

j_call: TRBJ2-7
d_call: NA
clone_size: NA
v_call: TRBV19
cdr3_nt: TGTGCCAGTAGTGTAACACAGGGCTACGAGCAGTACTTC
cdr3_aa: CASSVTQGYEQYF

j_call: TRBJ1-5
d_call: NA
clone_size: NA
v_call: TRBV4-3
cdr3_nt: TGCGCCAGCAGCCAAGATCTAGGCGATCAGCCCCAGCATTTT
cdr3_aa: CASSQDLGDQPQHF

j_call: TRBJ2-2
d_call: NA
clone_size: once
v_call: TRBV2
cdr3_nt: TGTGCCAGCAGTGTCGCTCACACCGGGGAGCTGTTTTTT
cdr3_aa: CASSVAHTGELFF

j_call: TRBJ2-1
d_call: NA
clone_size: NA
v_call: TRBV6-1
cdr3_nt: TGTGCCAGCAGTGAAAAAATAGTGGGCCTGGGCGGGTCCTACAATGAGCAGTTCTTC
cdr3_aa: CASSEKIVGLGGSYNEQFF

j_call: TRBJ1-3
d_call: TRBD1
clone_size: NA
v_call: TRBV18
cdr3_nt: TGTGCCAGCTCACCAAGCGGACAGGGATCCGGAAACACCATATATTTT
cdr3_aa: CASSPSGQGSGNTIYF

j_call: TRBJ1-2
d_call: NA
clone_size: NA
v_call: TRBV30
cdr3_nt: TGTGCCTGGAGTGTACCCAGACAGACCGCCACCTTC
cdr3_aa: CAWSVPRQTATF

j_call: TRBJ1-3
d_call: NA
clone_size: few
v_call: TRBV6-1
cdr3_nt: TGTGCCAGCAGTGTCTACAGGAGGGACTCTGGAAACACCATATATTTT
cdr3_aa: CASSVYRRDSGNTIYF

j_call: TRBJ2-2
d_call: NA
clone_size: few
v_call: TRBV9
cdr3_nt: TGTGCCAGCAGCGTAGGGGGTTTGAACACCGGGGAGCTGTTTTTT
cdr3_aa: CASSVGGLNTGELFF

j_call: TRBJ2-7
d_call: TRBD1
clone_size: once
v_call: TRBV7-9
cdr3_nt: TGTGCCAGCAGCGTGACAGGGGTCTCCTACGAGCAGTACTTC
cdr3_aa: CASSVTGVSYEQYF

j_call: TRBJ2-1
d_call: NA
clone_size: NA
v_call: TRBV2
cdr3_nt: TGTGCCAGCAGCGCCGTGGGTGACAATGAGCAGTTCTTC
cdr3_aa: CASSAVGDNEQFF